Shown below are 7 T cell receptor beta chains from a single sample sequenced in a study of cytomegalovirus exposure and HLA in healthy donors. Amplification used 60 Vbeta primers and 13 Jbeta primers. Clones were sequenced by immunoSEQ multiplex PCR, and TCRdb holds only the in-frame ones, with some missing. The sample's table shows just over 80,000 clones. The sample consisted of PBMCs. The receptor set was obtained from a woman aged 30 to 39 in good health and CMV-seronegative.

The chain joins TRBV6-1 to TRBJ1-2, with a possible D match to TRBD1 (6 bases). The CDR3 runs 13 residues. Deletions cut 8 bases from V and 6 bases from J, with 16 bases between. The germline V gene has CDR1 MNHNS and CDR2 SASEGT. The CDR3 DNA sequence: TGTGCCAGCTACCTAAAAGGGGGGGATGGCTACACCTTC. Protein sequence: CASYLKGGDGYTF.

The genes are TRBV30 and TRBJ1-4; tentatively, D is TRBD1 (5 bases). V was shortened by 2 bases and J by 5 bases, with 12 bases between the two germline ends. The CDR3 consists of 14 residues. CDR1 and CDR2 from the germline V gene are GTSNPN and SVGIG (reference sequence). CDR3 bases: TGTGCCTGGAGTTTCGAAAGGGGCAATGAAAAACTGTTTTTT. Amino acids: CAWSFERGNEKLFF.

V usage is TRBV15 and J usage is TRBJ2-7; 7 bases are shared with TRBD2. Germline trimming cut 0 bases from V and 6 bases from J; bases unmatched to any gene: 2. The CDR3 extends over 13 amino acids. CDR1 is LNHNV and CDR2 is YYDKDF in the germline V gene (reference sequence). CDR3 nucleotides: TGTGCCACCAGCAGAGATAGCGGGCGCGAGCAGTACTTC. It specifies CATSRDSGREQYF.

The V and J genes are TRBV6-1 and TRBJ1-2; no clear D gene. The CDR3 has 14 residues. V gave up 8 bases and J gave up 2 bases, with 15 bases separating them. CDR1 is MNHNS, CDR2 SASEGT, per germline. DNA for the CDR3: TGTGCCAGCTGCAGAATAGACACGAACTATGGCTACACCTTC. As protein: CASCRIDTNYGYTF.

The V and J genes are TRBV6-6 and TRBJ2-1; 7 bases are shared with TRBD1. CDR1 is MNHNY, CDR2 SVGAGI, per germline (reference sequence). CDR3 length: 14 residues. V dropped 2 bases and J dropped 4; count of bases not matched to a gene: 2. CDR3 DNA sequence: TGTGCCAGCAGTTACAGGGGGCGATACAATGAGCAGTTCTTC. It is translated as CASSYRGRYNEQFF.

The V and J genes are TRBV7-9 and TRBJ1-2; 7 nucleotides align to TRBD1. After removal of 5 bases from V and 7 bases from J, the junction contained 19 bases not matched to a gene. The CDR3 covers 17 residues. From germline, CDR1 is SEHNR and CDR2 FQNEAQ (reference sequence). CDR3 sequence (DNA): TGTGCCAGCAGCGACGTAGATTTGACAGGGCAGCTTGGTGGCTACACCTTC. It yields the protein CASSDVDLTGQLGGYTF.

In DNA, the CDR3 is TGCGCCAGCAGCCAAGATGACAGGGAAGGCTACAATGAGCAGTTCTTC. It specifies CASSQDDREGYNEQFF. The chain recombines TRBV4-1 with TRBJ2-1; TRBD1 matches 7 bases. Per the germline V gene, CDR1 is MGHRA and CDR2 is YSYEKL. The CDR3 sequence is 16 residues long. The J segment lost 3 bases and the V segment lost 0 bases, leaving 5 bases of the junction unmatched.